Below, 5 T cell receptor beta chains from the same sample are listed, as sequenced in a study of T-cell memory formation after mild COVID-19. A single record per CDR3 protein comes from TCRdb applying MiXCR to the 5' RACE reads. The sample shows 200,000 or so distinct CDR3 sequences, under 20% of them seen only once. Sequenced: PBMCs or a T cell subset sorted from them (not recorded which). The receptor set was obtained from an adult woman who had mild COVID-19 (a few samples of this study predate the infection). Cell type and time point are not known.

This clonotype was seen a handful of times. The rearrangement links TRBV12-5 to TRBJ2-3; D may be TRBD2 (5 bases). Germline CDR1 reads LGHNT; CDR2 reads FRNRAP. V was trimmed by 0 bases and J by 0 bases, leaving 28 bases between them. The CDR3 runs 22 residues. The CDR3 loop reads CASGLVRGSITTASRSTDTQYF. CDR3 nucleotide sequence: TGTGCTAGTGGTTTGGTACGTGGGTCCATAACGACGGCTAGCCGAAGCACAGATACGCAGTATTTT.

This clonotype was counted a few times. The V and J genes are TRBV10-2 and TRBJ2-3, with 10 bases matching TRBD2. The trim removed 6 bases at V and 4 bases at J, leaving 10 bases unmatched. The CDR3 consists of 16 residues. Germline loops: CDR1 WSHSY, CDR2 SAAADI. The CDR3 protein is CASSLSSSGSADTQYF. CDR3 sequence (DNA): TGCGCCAGCAGCCTATCCTCTAGCGGGAGTGCAGATACGCAGTATTTT.

This clonotype was found once. CDR3 in DNA: TGTGCCACCAGCAGATCAGGAGGCTCTCTCGAGGGCTACACCTTC. Encoded protein: CATSRSGGSLEGYTF. The chain carries TRBV15 and TRBJ1-2; D remains ambiguous. With 2 bases removed from V and 8 bases from J, the gap between germline ends came to 18 bases. The CDR3 spans 15 residues. Germline V CDR1 and CDR2: LNHNV, YYDKDF (reference sequence).

The chain uses TRBV5-1 and TRBJ1-2; D might be TRBD1 (5 bases). This CDR3 is 15 amino acids long. Germline loops: CDR1 SGHRS, CDR2 YFSETQ. Trimming shortened V by 4 bases and J by 5 bases, and 18 bases separated the two germline ends. The CDR3 region is CASSPRQSGGYGYTF. The CDR3 DNA sequence: TGCGCCAGCAGCCCTAGACAGTCAGGAGGATATGGCTACACCTTC. The full variable domain, completed using reference TRBV5-1 and TRBJ1-2, is KAGVTQTPRYLIKTRGQQVTLSCSPISGHRSVSWYQQTPGQGLQFLFEYFSETQRNKGNFPGRFSGRQFSNSRSEMNVSTLELGDSALYLCASSPRQSGGYGYTFGSGTRLTVV.

This sequence joins TRBV5-1 and TRBJ1-5; 8 bases are shared with TRBD1. V trimming: 2 bases; J trimming: 6 bases; junction bases outside the gene matches: 4. CDR3 length equals 14 residues. Germline values: CDR1 SGHRS, CDR2 YFSETQ. The CDR3 DNA sequence: TGCGCCAGCAGCTTACAGGGGGTTGGTCAGCCCCAGCATTTT. It is translated as CASSLQGVGQPQHF.